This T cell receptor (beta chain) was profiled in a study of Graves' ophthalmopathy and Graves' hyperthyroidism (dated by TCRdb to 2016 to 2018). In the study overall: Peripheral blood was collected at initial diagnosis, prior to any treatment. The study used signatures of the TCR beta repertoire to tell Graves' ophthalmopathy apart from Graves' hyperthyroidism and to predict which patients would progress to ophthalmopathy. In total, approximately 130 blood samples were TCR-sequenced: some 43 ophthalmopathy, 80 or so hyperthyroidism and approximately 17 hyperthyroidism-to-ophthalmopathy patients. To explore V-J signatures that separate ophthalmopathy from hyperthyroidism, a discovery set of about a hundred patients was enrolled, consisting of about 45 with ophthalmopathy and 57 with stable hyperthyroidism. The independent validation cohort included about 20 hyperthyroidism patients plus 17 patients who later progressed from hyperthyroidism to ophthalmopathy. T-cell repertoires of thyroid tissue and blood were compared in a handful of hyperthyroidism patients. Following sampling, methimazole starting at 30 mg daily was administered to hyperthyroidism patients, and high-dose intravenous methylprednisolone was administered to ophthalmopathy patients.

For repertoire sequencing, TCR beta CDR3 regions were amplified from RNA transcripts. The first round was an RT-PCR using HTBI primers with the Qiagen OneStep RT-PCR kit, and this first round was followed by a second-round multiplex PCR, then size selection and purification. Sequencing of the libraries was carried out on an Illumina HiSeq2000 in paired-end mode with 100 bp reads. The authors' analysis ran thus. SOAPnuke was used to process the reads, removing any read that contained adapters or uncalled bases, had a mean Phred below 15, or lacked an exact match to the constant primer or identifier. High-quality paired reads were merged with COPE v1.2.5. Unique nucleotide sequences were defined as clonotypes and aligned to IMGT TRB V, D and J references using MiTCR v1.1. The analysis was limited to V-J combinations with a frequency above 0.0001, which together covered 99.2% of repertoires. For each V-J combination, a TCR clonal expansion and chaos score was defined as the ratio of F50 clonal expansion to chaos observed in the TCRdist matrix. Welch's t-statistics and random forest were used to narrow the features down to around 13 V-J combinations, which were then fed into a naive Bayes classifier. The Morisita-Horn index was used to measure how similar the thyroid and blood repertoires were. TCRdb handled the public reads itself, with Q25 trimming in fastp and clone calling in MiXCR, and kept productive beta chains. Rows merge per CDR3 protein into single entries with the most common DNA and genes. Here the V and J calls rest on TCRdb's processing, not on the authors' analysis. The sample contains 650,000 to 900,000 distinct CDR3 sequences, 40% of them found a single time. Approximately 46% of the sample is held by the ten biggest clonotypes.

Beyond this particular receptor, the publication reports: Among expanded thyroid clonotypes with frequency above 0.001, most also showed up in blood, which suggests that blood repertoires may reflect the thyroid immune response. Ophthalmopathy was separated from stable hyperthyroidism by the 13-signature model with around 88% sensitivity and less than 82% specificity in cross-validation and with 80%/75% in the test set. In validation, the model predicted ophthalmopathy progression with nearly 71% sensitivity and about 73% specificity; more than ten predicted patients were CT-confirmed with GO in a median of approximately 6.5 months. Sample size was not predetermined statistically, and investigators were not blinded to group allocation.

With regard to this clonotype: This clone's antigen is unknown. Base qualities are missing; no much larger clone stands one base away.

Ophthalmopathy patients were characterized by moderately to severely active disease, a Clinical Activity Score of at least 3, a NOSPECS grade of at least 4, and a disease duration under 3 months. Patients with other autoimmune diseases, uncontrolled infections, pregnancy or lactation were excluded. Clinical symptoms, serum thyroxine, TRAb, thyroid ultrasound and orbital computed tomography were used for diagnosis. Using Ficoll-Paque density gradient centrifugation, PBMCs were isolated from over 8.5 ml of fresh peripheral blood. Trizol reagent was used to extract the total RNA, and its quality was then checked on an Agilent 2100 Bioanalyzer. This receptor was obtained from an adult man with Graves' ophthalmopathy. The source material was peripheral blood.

The nucleotide sequence is given as TGCGCCAGCAGTGAGTCGATCAGCAACAATTCACCCCTCCACTTT. The encoded protein is CASSESISNNSPLHF. The V and J genes are TRBV10-2 and TRBJ1-6, with the D gene too uncertain to name. The trim is 0 bases for V and 7 bases for J, with a gap of 10 bases between the germline ends. According to the germline V gene, CDR1 reads WSHSY and CDR2 reads SAAADI. The CDR3 runs 15 residues from the cysteine to the phenylalanine. CDR3 DNA is the only sequence kept; it has 45 bases, read in frame from the first base.